This T cell receptor (beta chain) was observed in a study of identical twins. TCRdb passed the 5' RACE reads through MiXCR, listing each CDR3 protein once. The data contain 200,000 to 300,000 distinct CDR3 sequences, approximately 7% of them singletons. This clonotype was observed a few times. From germline, CDR1 is MNHEY and CDR2 SVGAGI. This CDR3 is 14 amino acids long. V shed 4 bases and J shed 5 bases, with 9 bases lying between them. A further study also used this sample, focusing on yellow fever vaccine responses in identical twins. That report adds: Reports say the vaccine T cell response in twins looked partly convergent and partly personalized.

The sequence was collected from a woman younger than 35 in good health. The chain carries TRBV6-5 and TRBJ1-6; D is unresolved. What was sequenced was memory (CD45RO+) T cells sorted from blood. CDR3 protein: CASSSRVNNSPLHF. CDR3 nucleotide sequence: TGTGCCAGCAGTTCCCGGGTTAATAATTCACCCCTCCACTTT.